This entry lists 2 T cell receptor beta chains sequenced from one sample in a study of immune evolution from preneoplasia to lung adenocarcinoma. The method was immunoSEQ multiplex PCR; TCRdb's version includes in-frame clones alone and lacks a portion of them. The sample lists about 8,600 clones, 70% to 85% occurring once. The sample taken for sequencing was FFPE lung adenocarcinoma in situ tissue. These TCRs come from a person between 60 and 80 years old with lung adenocarcinoma.

The chain joins TRBV11-3 to TRBJ2-3; unclear D gene. Germline loops: CDR1 SGHNT, CDR2 YENEEA. Between the trimmed V and J ends, which lost 3 bases and 4 bases, there was a span of 8 bases. This CDR3 is built from 13 residues. The CDR3 is CASSFNPADTQYF. In DNA form, the CDR3 reads TGTGCCAGCAGCTTTAATCCAGCAGATACGCAGTATTTT.

The J gene is TRBJ1-1, the V gene TRBV7-2; D unresolved. Germline assignment: CDR1 SGHTA and CDR2 FQGNSA. V was clipped by 5 bases and J by 0 bases, with 7 bases between them. The CDR3 totals 13 residues. The CDR3 DNA follows: TGTGCCAGCAGCCGAGAAGTGAACACTGAAGCTTTCTTT. This encodes CASSREVNTEAFF.